Shown below are 19 T cell receptor beta chains from a single sample sequenced in a study of PD-1 blockade in classical Hodgkin lymphoma. Repertoires were generated with immunoSEQ multiplex PCR, while TCRdb's copy carries only in-frame clones and drops some. The sample has fewer than 25,000 clones; 70% to 80% are singletons. Time point given: cycle 4 day 1 (C4D1), after more than five weeks of nivolumab. Every patient had relapsed following autologous stem cell transplantation, and cohorts differed in brentuximab vedotin exposure. This specimen consisted of peripheral blood mononuclear cells (PBMCs), obtained before the fourth cycle of nivolumab. The receptors here all came from a human donor with classical Hodgkin lymphoma.

The J gene is TRBJ2-3, the V gene TRBV28, with 7 positions matching TRBD2. CDR3 length equals 15 residues. From germline, CDR1 is MDHEN and CDR2 SYDVKM. V shed 5 bases and J 2 bases; nucleotides not matched to a gene: 7. CDR3 sequence reads: CASSEPRGDTDTQYF. The CDR3 bases are TGTGCCAGCAGTGAACCTCGGGGGGACACAGATACGCAGTATTTT. The full variable domain, completed using reference TRBV28 and TRBJ2-3, is DVKVTQSSRYLVKRTGEKVFLECVQDMDHENMFWYRQDPGLGLRLIYFSYDVKMKEKGDIPEGYSVSREKKERFSLILESASTNQTSMYLCASSEPRGDTDTQYFGPGTRLTVL.

This clone was observed a single time. This sequence joins TRBV11-2 and TRBJ2-5; the D gene is possibly TRBD1 (6 bases). The CDR3 covers 15 residues. V was trimmed by 1 base and J by 2 bases, leaving 11 bases between them. The germline V gene encodes CDR1 SGHAT and CDR2 FQNNGV. CDR3 in amino acids: CASSLGSQGQETQYF. The CDR3 coding sequence is TGTGCCAGCAGCTTAGGGAGTCAGGGGCAAGAGACCCAGTACTTC.

The chain joins TRBV27 to TRBJ2-2; TRBD2 matches 14 bases. Germline values: CDR1 MNHEY, CDR2 SMNVEV (reference sequence). J lost 0 bases, V lost 4 bases, and 7 bases had no gene match. This CDR3 spans 19 amino acids. The CDR3 spells CASSSLPTSGGANTGELFF. In nucleotides, the CDR3 is TGTGCCAGCAGTTCACTCCCGACTAGCGGGGGGGCGAACACCGGGGAGCTGTTTTTT.

This chain joins TRBV11-1 and TRBJ2-7, with TRBD1 matching 8 bases. J lost 5 bases, V lost 5 bases, and 11 bases had no gene match. This CDR3 has 15 residues. In germline, CDR1 is SGHAT, CDR2 FQDESV (reference sequence). The chain's CDR3 is CASSRPGQGLNEQYF. CDR3 nucleotide sequence: TGTGCCAGCAGCCGTCCTGGACAGGGTCTAAACGAGCAGTACTTC. The variable domain in full, with the rest retrieved from reference TRBV11-1 and TRBJ2-7, is EAEVAQSPRYKITEKSQAVAFWCDPISGHATLYWYRQILGQGPELLVQFQDESVVDDSQLPKDRFSAERLKGVDSTLKIQPAELGDSAMYLCASSRPGQGLNEQYFGPGTRLTVT.

The CDR3 here is CASSGMGGNLDEQFF. Here the CDR3 DNA reads TGTGCCAGCAGTGGGATGGGGGGGAACTTGGATGAGCAGTTCTTC. V is TRBV6-4 and J is TRBJ2-1; TRBD2 aligns across 7 bases. V lost 4 bases, J lost 8 bases, and 11 bases stayed unmatched. The CDR3 totals 15 residues. Germline assignment: CDR1 MRHNA and CDR2 SNTAGT.

The chain has TRBV11-2 and TRBJ2-7; D gene unclear. The V gene's germline CDR1 is SGHAT and CDR2 FQNNGV. CDR3 size: 14 residues. V was shortened by 2 bases and J by 0 bases, with 8 bases between the two germline ends. DNA for the CDR3: TGTGCCAGCAGCTTATCCCGACGCTCCTACGAGCAGTACGTC. Protein sequence: CASSLSRRSYEQYV.

V gene TRBV6-1 combines with J gene TRBJ1-3; 7 positions agree with TRBD1. In germline, CDR1 is MNHNS, CDR2 SASEGT. The junction had 8 bases not matched to a gene; V was cut back by 8 bases and J by 4 bases. There are 14 residues in the CDR3. The CDR3: CASSRGTEGNTIYF. The CDR3 nucleotides are TGTGCCAGCTCACGAGGGACAGAAGGAAACACCATATATTTT.

CDR3: CASSSGSYEQYF. The CDR3 DNA reads as TGTGCCAGTAGTTCGGGCTCCTACGAGCAGTACTTC. The gene calls are TRBV19 and TRBJ2-7; D remains ambiguous. The CDR3 totals 12 residues. Germline CDR1 and CDR2: LNHDA and SQIVND (reference sequence). Trimming removed 5 bases from V and 0 bases from J, with 5 bases in between.

The chain joins TRBV21-1 to TRBJ2-4; the table assigns TRBD1, which was not confirmed against the DNA. TRBV21-1 is labeled a pseudogene. The CDR3 has 15 residues. Here the CDR3 DNA reads TGTGCCAGCAGCAAAGGGGACAGGGGTGGGAACATTCAGTACTTC. Translation gives CASSKGDRGGNIQYF.

The chain couples TRBV25-1 to TRBJ2-3; the D gene is possibly TRBD2 (6 bases). Germline V gene data show CDR1 as MGHDK and CDR2 as SYGVNS. V was pared by 3 bases and J by 4 bases, with 11 bases between. This CDR3 is built from 14 residues. The CDR3 sequence: CASSDPRRADTQYF. CDR3 in DNA: TGTGCCAGCAGTGATCCCCGGAGGGCAGATACGCAGTATTTT. The full variable domain, with the rest looked up from reference TRBV25-1 and TRBJ2-3, is EADIYQTPRYLVIGTGKKITLECSQTMGHDKMYWYQQDPGMELHLIHYSYGVNSTEKGDLSSESTVSRIRTEHFPLTLESARPSHTSQYLCASSDPRRADTQYFGPGTRLTVL.

The gene calls are TRBV27 and TRBJ2-7, with 12 bases that match TRBD2. CDR3 length equals 15 residues. V gave up 5 bases and J gave up 2 bases; unmatched junction bases: 4. Germline values: CDR1 MNHEY, CDR2 SMNVEV (reference sequence). The CDR3 nucleotides read TGTGCCAGCAGTCCAACTAGCGGGGGGCCCTACGAGCAGTACTTC. Amino acids: CASSPTSGGPYEQYF.

The chain combines TRBV23-1 with TRBJ2-7, with TRBD1 matching over 9 bases. TRBV23-1 is placed among ORFs of uncertain function. CDR3 length: 15 residues. Trimming removed 0 bases from V and 4 bases from J; junction bases left unmatched: 4. CDR3 protein: CASSQSTGGRYEQYV. The CDR3, as DNA: TGCGCCAGCAGTCAATCGACAGGGGGGAGGTACGAGCAGTACGTC.

The V gene is TRBV5-4, the J gene TRBJ2-5; tentatively, D is TRBD1 (6 bases). The CDR3 totals 14 residues. Trimming cost V 2 bases and J 4 bases, with 12 bases left between them. The V gene's germline CDR1 is SGHNT and CDR2 YYREEE (reference sequence). CDR3 coding DNA: TGTGCCAGCAGCTTTACAACAGGGAGAGAGACCCAGTACTTC. Translated: CASSFTTGRETQYF.

The V and J genes are TRBV6-1 and TRBJ1-1; a weak D match, TRBD1 (6 bases). The V gene's germline CDR1 is MNHNS and CDR2 SASEGT. V lost 1 base and J lost 4, with 10 bases in between. The CDR3 loop spans 14 amino acids. CDR3 residues: CASSEGIGGTEAFF. CDR3 coding DNA: TGTGCCAGCAGTGAAGGTATAGGGGGCACTGAAGCTTTCTTT.

Relative to its sample, this clone is medium-sized. This chain connects TRBV2 to TRBJ2-7; D is undetermined. The CDR3 loop spans 14 amino acids. V lost 3 bases and J 3 bases, leaving 12 bases between the germline ends. The germline CDR1 and CDR2 sequences are SNHLY and FYNNEI. The CDR3 here is CASSERGRIYEQYF. As DNA, the CDR3 is TGTGCCAGCAGTGAGCGAGGACGGATCTACGAGCAGTACTTC.

The chain carries TRBV10-3 and TRBJ2-7, with 9 bases identical to TRBD1. The CDR3 has 12 residues. With 8 bases clipped from V and 5 bases from J, the junction kept 4 bases outside the gene matches. CDR1 and CDR2 from the germline V gene are ENHRY and SYGVKD. In DNA, the CDR3 is TGTGCCATCGGGACAGGGTCTGACGAGCAGTACGTC. As protein: CAIGTGSDEQYV.

The chain links TRBV18 to TRBJ1-2, with D possibly matching TRBD1 (6 bases). The CDR3 is made up of 13 amino acids. From germline, CDR1 is KGHSH and CDR2 LQKENI. V shed 11 bases and J shed 0 bases, with 13 bases lying between them. The CDR3 DNA reads TGTGCCGCAGGGGAGGGAGCTAACTATGGCTACACCTTC. It codes for CAAGEGANYGYTF. The variable domain in full, completed from reference TRBV18 and TRBJ1-2, reads NAGVMQNPRHLVRRRGQEARLRCSPMKGHSHVYWYRQLPEEGLKFMVYLQKENIIDESGMPKERFSAEFPKEGPSILRIQQVVRGDSAAYFCAAGEGANYGYTFGSGTRLTVV.

This chain joins TRBV27 and TRBJ1-5; D is undetermined. Trimming pared 6 bases from V and 0 bases from J, leaving 15 bases between. This CDR3 is 16 amino acids long. The V gene's germline CDR1 is MNHEY and CDR2 SMNVEV (reference sequence). The chain's CDR3 is CASSYVVAYSNQPQHF. The CDR3 coding sequence is TGTGCCAGCAGCTATGTCGTGGCTTATAGCAATCAGCCCCAGCATTTT.

V and J are TRBV25-1 and TRBJ1-2; no definite D call. This CDR3 spans 12 amino acids. V lost 4 bases and J lost 6, with 9 bases in between. Germline CDR1 reads MGHDK; CDR2 reads SYGVNS. The CDR3 region is CASSGNSNGYTF. In nucleotides, the CDR3 is TGTGCCAGCAGTGGGAACTCAAATGGCTACACCTTC.